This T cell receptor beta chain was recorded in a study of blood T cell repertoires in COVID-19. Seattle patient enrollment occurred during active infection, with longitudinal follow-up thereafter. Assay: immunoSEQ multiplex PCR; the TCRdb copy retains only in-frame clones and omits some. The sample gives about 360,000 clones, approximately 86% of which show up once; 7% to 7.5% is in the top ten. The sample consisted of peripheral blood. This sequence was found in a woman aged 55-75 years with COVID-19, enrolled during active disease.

The DNA of the CDR3 is TGCGCCAGCAGTCGGACAGGGAGTGGGGCCAACGTCCTGACTTTC. Its translation: CASSRTGSGANVLTF. This sequence joins TRBV5-1 and TRBJ2-6; 8 bases agree with TRBD1. Trimming cost V 5 bases and J 3 bases; bases outside gene matches: 4. This CDR3 comprises 15 residues. CDR1 and CDR2 from the germline V gene are SGHRS and YFSETQ.